This T cell receptor (beta chain) was identified in a study of T cell responses to AZD1222 COVID-19 vaccine. Study-wide points: Spike-wide coverage was observed for vaccine-associated CD4 TCRs, with dominant responses at 160-218 and 743-854. Females outnumbered males among donors, who were mostly white British; clonal diversity was possibly underestimated.

Germline CDR1 is MNHEY and CDR2 is SMNVEV (reference sequence). The junction had 6 bases not matched to a gene; V was cut back by 6 bases and J by 7 bases. This CDR3 has 14 amino acids. Of note for this clone: The antigen is unknown.

Repertoires were generated with immunoSEQ multiplex PCR, while TCRdb's copy carries only in-frame clones and drops some. The repertoire holds roughly 140,000 clones, with 80% to 90% as singletons. V and J are TRBV27 and TRBJ2-1, with 10 bases identical to TRBD2. The source was peripheral blood, collected on day 0 of AZD1222 vaccination. This receptor was obtained from an adult in good health. The CDR3 reads CASRRGTSENEQFF. The CDR3 nucleotides are TGTGCCAGCAGGAGAGGGACTAGCGAGAATGAGCAGTTCTTC.